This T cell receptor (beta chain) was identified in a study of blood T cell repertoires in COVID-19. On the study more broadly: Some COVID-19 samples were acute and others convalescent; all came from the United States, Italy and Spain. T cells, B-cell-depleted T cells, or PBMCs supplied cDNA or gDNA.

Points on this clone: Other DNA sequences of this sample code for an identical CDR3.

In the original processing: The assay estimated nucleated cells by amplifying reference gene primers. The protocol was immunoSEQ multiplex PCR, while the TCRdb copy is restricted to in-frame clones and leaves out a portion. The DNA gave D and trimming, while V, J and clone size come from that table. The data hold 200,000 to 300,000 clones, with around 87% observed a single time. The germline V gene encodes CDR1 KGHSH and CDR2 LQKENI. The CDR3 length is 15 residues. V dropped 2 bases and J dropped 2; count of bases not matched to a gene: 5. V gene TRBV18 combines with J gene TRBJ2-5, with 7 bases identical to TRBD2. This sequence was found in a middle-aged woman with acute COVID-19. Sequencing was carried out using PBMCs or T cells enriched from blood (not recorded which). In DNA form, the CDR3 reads TGTGCCAGCTCACCAAGGGCGGGAGTTCAAGAGACCCAGTACTTC. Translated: CASSPRAGVQETQYF.